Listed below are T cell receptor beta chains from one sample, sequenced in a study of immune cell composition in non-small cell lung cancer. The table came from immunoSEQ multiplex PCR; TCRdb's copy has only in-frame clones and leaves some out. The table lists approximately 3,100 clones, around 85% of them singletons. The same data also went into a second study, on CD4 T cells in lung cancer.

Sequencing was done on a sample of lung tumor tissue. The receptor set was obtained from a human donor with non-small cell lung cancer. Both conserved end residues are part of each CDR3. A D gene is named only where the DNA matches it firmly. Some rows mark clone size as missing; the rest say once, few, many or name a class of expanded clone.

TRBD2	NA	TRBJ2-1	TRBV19	CASSFPPLTSGIPNEQFF	TGTGCCAGTAGTTTCCCCCCTCTGACTAGCGGGATTCCTAATGAGCAGTTCTTC
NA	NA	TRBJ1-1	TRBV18	CASSPPERGLNTEAFF	TGTGCCAGCTCACCACCGGAACGGGGTTTGAACACTGAAGCTTTCTTT
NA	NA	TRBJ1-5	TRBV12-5	CASAPNRGGSGNQPQHF	TGTGCTAGTGCTCCAAATAGGGGGGGATCAGGCAATCAGCCCCAGCATTTT
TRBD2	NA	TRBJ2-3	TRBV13	CASSLVSGGSTDTQYF	TGTGCCAGCAGCTTGGTGAGCGGGGGTAGCACAGATACGCAGTATTTT
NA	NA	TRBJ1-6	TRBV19	CASSIAHANSPLHF	TGTGCCAGTAGTATAGCACACGCAAATTCACCCCTCCACTTT
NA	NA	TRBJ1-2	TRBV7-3	CASSGGGVGYTF	TGTGCCAGCAGCGGAGGAGGGGTTGGCTACACCTTC
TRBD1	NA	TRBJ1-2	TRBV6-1	CASSEEGAWGYTF	TGTGCCAGCAGTGAAGAGGGGGCCTGGGGCTACACCTTC
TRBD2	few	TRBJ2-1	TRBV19	CASSIASGDYNEQFF	TGTGCCAGTAGTATAGCTAGCGGGGATTACAATGAGCAGTTCTTC
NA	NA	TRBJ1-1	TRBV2	CASSNTQGGNTEAFF	TGTGCCAGCAGTAATACACAGGGCGGGAACACTGAAGCTTTCTTT
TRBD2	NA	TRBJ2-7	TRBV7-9	CASSPTTSGRGPYEQYF	TGTGCCAGCAGCCCGACGACTAGCGGGAGGGGACCTTACGAGCAGTACTTC
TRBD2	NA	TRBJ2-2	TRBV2	CASQAAGGGTGELFF	TGTGCCTCCCAGGCGGCGGGGGGGGGCACCGGGGAGCTGTTTTTT
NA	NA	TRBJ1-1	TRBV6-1	CASRQRTNTEAFF	TGTGCCAGCAGACAGAGAACGAACACTGAAGCTTTCTTT
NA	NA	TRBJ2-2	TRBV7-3	CASSSRRDSTTGELFF	TGTGCCAGCAGCTCGCGAAGGGACTCTACCACCGGGGAGCTGTTTTTT
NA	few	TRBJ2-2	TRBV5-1	CASSFGQSTGELFF	TGCGCCAGCAGCTTCGGACAGTCCACCGGGGAGCTGTTTTTT
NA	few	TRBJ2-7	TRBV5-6	CASSLRTGASEQYF	TGTGCCAGCAGCTTAAGAACAGGAGCCTCCGAGCAGTACTTC
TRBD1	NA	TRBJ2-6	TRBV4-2	CASSQEGQGTGANVLTF	TGTGCCAGCAGCCAAGAGGGACAGGGCACTGGGGCCAACGTCCTGACTTTC
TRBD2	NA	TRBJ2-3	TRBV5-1	CASSLGGLSTDTQYF	TGCGCCAGCAGCTTGGGGGGACTAAGCACAGATACGCAGTATTTT
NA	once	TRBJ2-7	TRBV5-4	CASSAAHIPYEQYF	TGTGCCAGCAGCGCCGCCCACATTCCCTACGAGCAGTACTTC
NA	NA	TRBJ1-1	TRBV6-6	CASGVTGGHITEAFF	TGTGCCAGCGGAGTGACAGGCGGTCACATCACTGAAGCTTTCTTT
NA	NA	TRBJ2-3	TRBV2	CASRTDYISDTQYF	TGTGCCAGCAGAACCGACTATATCTCAGATACGCAGTATTTT
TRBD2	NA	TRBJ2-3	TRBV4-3	CASSQGRGRDTQYF	TGCGCCAGCAGCCAAGGGCGGGGGAGGGATACGCAGTATTTT
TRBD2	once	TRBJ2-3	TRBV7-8	CASSLDPGRGTDTQYF	TGTGCCAGCAGCTTAGATCCAGGGAGGGGCACAGATACGCAGTATTTT
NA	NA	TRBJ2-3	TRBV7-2	CASSPEVGDTQYF	TGTGCCAGCAGCCCGGAGGTGGGAGATACGCAGTATTTT
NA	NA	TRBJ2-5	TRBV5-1	CASSLEQGETQYF	TGCGCCAGCAGCTTGGAGCAGGGAGAGACCCAGTACTTC
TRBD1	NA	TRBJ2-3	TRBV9	CASSLPGQGFDTQYF	TGTGCCAGCAGCCTTCCGGGACAGGGTTTTGATACGCAGTATTTT
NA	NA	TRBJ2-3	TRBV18	CASSPLVSDTQYF	TGTGCCAGCTCACCACTAGTTTCAGATACGCAGTATTTT
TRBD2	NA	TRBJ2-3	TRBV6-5	CASSYRTSGEDTQYF	TGTGCCAGCAGTTACAGGACTAGCGGGGAGGATACGCAGTATTTT
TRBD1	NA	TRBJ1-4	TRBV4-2	CASSQDGTGDEKLFF	TGTGCCAGCAGCCAAGATGGGACAGGGGATGAAAAACTGTTTTTT
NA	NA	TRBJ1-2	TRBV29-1	CSVDRLQHNYGYTF	TGCAGCGTTGACCGATTACAGCATAACTATGGCTACACCTTC
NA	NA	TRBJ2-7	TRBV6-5	CASSYSPSYEQYF	TGTGCCAGCAGTTACTCTCCTTCCTACGAGCAGTACTTC
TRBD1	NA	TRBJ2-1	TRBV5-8	CASSLYRGRVNEQFF	TGTGCCAGCAGCTTGTATAGGGGGCGAGTCAATGAGCAGTTCTTC
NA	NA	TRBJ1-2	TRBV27	CASSFVGREGGNYGYTF	TGTGCCAGCAGTTTCGTCGGCAGGGAGGGGGGAAACTATGGCTACACCTTC
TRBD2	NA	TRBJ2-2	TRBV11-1	CASKNSGTNTGELFF	TGTGCCAGCAAGAACAGCGGGACGAACACCGGGGAGCTGTTTTTT
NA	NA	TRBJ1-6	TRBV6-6	CASSYGRSSYNSPLHF	TGTGCCAGCAGTTACGGCAGAAGCTCCTATAATTCACCCCTCCACTTT
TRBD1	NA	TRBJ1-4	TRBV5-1	CASSQDRGLGEKLFF	TGCGCCAGCAGCCAGGACAGGGGATTAGGTGAAAAACTGTTTTTT
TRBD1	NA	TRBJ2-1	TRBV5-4	CASSSPGTGSTYEQFF	TGTGCCAGCAGTTCTCCCGGGACAGGGTCGACGTATGAGCAGTTCTTC
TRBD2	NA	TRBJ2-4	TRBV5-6	CASSLAERGGRIQYF	TGTGCCAGCAGCTTGGCCGAGCGGGGGGGCCGTATTCAGTACTTC
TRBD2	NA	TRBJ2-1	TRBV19	CASSMSSGMYNEQFF	TGTGCCAGTAGTATGTCTAGCGGGATGTACAATGAGCAGTTCTTC